This T cell receptor beta chain was obtained from a study of T cells in Graves' hyperthyroidism and ophthalmopathy. Amplification of TCR beta CDR3 regions used RNA as the template. Carried out on the TCR CDR3, a first-round RT-PCR used the HTBI primer set. TCRdb analysed the multiplex PCR reads with MiXCR anew, one entry per CDR3 protein. The sample contains fewer than 400,000 distinct CDR3 sequences, roughly an eighth of which appear only once. Active moderate-to-severe ophthalmopathy, Clinical Activity Score at least 3, NOSPECS at least 4, under 3 months' duration. Notes on this clonotype: What it recognizes is unknown.

Study-wide results and limits: Most expanded thyroid clonotypes above 0.001 recurred in blood.

This clonotype was sampled from a man aged 50 to 60 with Graves' ophthalmopathy. Input material: blood.

The CDR3 protein is CSARDPTSGKGYEQYF. DNA of the CDR3: TGCAGTGCTAGAGATCCCACTAGCGGGAAAGGCTACGAGCAGTACTTC. The chain uses TRBV20-1 and TRBJ2-7; 10 bases map to TRBD2. Trimming removed 0 bases from V and 3 bases from J; junction bases left unmatched: 8. Germline CDR1 is DFQATT and CDR2 is SNEGSKA (reference sequence). The CDR3 totals 16 residues.